This TCR beta chain was recovered during a study of cytomegalovirus exposure and HLA in healthy donors. The primer mix had 60 Vbeta and 13 Jbeta primers. Method: immunoSEQ multiplex PCR; TCRdb's copy keeps in-frame clones and lacks some. The table includes 150,000 or so clones, roughly four fifths detected once. The CDR3 runs to 12 residues. The germline V and J ends were trimmed by 5 bases and 5 bases, with 10 bases remaining between them. From germline, CDR1 is KGHSH and CDR2 LQKENI. The TCR sequence derives from a woman between 35 and 50 years old in good health and CMV-seronegative. The chain recombines TRBV18 with TRBJ2-7, with D possibly TRBD1 on 6 matching bases. Material for sequencing was PBMCs. The CDR3 spells CASSATGNEQYF. In DNA form, the CDR3 reads TGTGCCAGCTCAGCAACAGGGAACGAGCAGTACTTC.